This T cell receptor beta chain is from a study of control samples from healthy donors and cancer patients. The CDR3 totals 17 residues. Trimming removed 5 bases at V and 7 bases at J, with 27 bases between. Per germline, CDR1 SGHVS and CDR2 FQNEAQ. Produced via immunoSEQ multiplex PCR; TCRdb's table is partial and in-frame only. The table has about 130,000 clones, around 92% seen once. The chain has TRBV7-8 and TRBJ2-7; D perhaps matches TRBD2 (6 bases). The TCR comes from a woman in her fifties or sixties in good health. The sample comprised blood. The CDR3 loop reads CASSARGAGNMNDEQYF. The CDR3, as DNA: TGTGCCAGCAGCGCTCGCGGGGCGGGGAATATGAACGATGAGCAGTACTTC.